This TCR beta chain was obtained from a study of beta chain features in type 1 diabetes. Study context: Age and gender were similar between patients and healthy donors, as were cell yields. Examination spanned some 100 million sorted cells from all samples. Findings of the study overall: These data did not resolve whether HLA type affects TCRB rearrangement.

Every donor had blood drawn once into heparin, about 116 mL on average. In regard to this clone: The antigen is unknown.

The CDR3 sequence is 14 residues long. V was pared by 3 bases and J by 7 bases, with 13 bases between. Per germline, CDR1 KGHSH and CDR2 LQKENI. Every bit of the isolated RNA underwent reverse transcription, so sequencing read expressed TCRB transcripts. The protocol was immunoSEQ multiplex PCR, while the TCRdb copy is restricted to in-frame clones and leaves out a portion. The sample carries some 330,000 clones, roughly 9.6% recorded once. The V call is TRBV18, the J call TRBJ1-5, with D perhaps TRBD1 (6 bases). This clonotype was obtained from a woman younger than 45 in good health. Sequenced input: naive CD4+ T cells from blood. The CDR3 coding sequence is TGTGCCAGCTCACCGGCGGACAGTGGCCAGCCCCAGCATTTT. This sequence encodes CASSPADSGQPQHF.